This T cell receptor (beta chain) came from a study of blood T cell repertoires in COVID-19. V lost 1 base and J lost 11, with 12 bases in between. Per the germline V gene, CDR1 is MDHEN and CDR2 is SYDVKM. The CDR3 contains 14 residues. Under the authors' procedure: Amplifying reference gene primers gave estimates of nucleated cell counts. Some clones are missing from TCRdb's copy, which holds only in-frame ones; the method was immunoSEQ multiplex PCR. D and trimming were read from the DNA, whereas the V and J calls and clone size are those reported in that table. The data contain under 150,000 clones, approximately 81% of them singletons.

This clonotype originated in a woman aged 60-75 years with active or convalescent COVID-19. The chain couples TRBV28 to TRBJ1-6; D is unclear. Source material: peripheral blood. The CDR3 DNA sequence: TGTGCCAGCAGTTTATCTCAAAATAACACACCCCTCCACTTT. Amino acid sequence: CASSLSQNNTPLHF.